The 2 T cell receptor beta chains below were found in one sample sequenced in a study of cytomegalovirus exposure and HLA in healthy donors. 13 Jbeta primers and 60 Vbeta primers were used for the PCR. Produced via immunoSEQ multiplex PCR; TCRdb's table is partial and in-frame only. Here the sample spans around 65,000 clones, roughly four fifths being singletons. What was sequenced was PBMCs. The receptors originated from a young woman in good health and CMV-seropositive.

This clone was detected a few times. This chain connects TRBV9 to TRBJ2-2; TRBD2 matches 8 bases. The germline gives CDR1 SGDLS, CDR2 YYNGEE. The V segment lost 4 bases and the J segment 5 bases; nucleotides outside the gene matches: 4. This CDR3 has 14 residues. CDR3 region: CASSPGTRTGELFF. The CDR3, as DNA: TGTGCCAGCAGCCCCGGGACTAGAACCGGGGAGCTGTTTTTT.

The chain carries TRBV11-2 and TRBJ1-1; D might be TRBD1 (5 bases). The germline V gene has CDR1 SGHAT and CDR2 FQNNGV. The CDR3 runs 13 residues. Trimming removed 1 base from V and 11 bases from J, with 14 bases in between. CDR3 loop: CASSLATDCGAFF. DNA for the CDR3: TGTGCCAGCAGCTTAGCGACAGATTGTGGCGCTTTCTTT.